A selection of T cell receptor beta chains follows, all from one sample in a study of cytomegalovirus exposure and HLA in healthy donors. Assay: immunoSEQ multiplex PCR; the TCRdb copy retains only in-frame clones and omits some. In total, the table holds 100,000 to 150,000 clones. Source material: PBMCs. These receptors were obtained from a middle-aged woman in good health and CMV-seropositive. Both conserved end residues are part of each CDR3. D genes are given only for firm matches.

d_call j_call v_call cdr3_nt cdr3_aa
NA TRBJ2-7 TRBV5-1 TGCGCCAGCAGCCCTGGCAGGGGTACCTACGAGCAGTACTTC CASSPGRGTYEQYF
TRBD2 TRBJ2-1 TRBV6-5 TGTGCCAGCAGTAGCGGGAGGGGGAATGAGCAGTTCTTC CASSSGRGNEQFF
TRBD1 TRBJ1-1 TRBV5-1 TGCGCCAGCAGCTTTGGGACAGGGGACACTGAAGCTTTCTTT CASSFGTGDTEAFF
TRBD2 TRBJ2-7 TRBV6-1 TGTGCCAGCAGCGGACTAGCGGGAGTCTGGTACGAGCAGTACTTC CASSGLAGVWYEQYF
NA TRBJ2-1 TRBV5-1 TGCGCCAGCAGCTTGGGGAGCTCCTACAATGAGCAGTTCTTC CASSLGSSYNEQFF
NA TRBJ1-2 TRBV18 TGTGCCAGCTCACCAGTCCAGGCAAATGGCTACACCTTC CASSPVQANGYTF
TRBD2 TRBJ2-3 TRBV19 TGTGCCAGTACGAAGGTCAGCGGGAGGGCGAATGTGACCGATACGCAGTATTTT CASTKVSGRANVTDTQYF
TRBD1 TRBJ1-1 TRBV7-8 TGTGCCAGCAGCGTACAGGGGGCTGGGGCTTTCTTT CASSVQGAGAFF
NA TRBJ2-1 TRBV10-3 TGTGCCATCAGTAGCGGTGGCTCCTACAATGAGCAGTTCTTC CAISSGGSYNEQFF
TRBD2 TRBJ2-5 TRBV11-2 TGTGCCAGCAGCTTAGTCCTAGCGGGAGGGTATGAGACCCAGTACTTC CASSLVLAGGYETQYF
TRBD1 TRBJ1-2 TRBV19 TGTGCCAGTAGTACCGGGACAGGGGAAAGCTATGGCTACACCTTC CASSTGTGESYGYTF